A selection of T cell receptor beta chains follows, all from one sample in a study of metastatic and nonmetastatic thyroid tumors. TCRdb re-called the PCR reads through MiXCR. In the table there are 21,000 or so clones, about 10% of which are singletons. Sequencing input: blood. These receptors all stem from a female donor with papillary thyroid cancer or a benign thyroid nodule (not recorded which). Some clones in this sample may be carry-over from other donors' samples. Both conserved end residues are trimmed from each CDR3. The order of the fields is J gene, V gene, CDR3 protein.

J: TRBJ1-6; V: TRBV5-8; CDR3: VGGRYVSPLH
J: TRBJ2-1; V: TRBV24-1; CDR3: ATSDPTLGGGPNEQF
J: TRBJ1-6; V: TRBV20-1; CDR3: SASLWDLGNSPLH
J: TRBJ1-2; V: TRBV6-4; CDR3: ASNLYERSGYT
J: TRBJ2-3; V: TRBV12-5; CDR3: ASGLLGTGISTDTQY
J: TRBJ2-1; V: TRBV7-2; CDR3: ASSLAQGEQF
J: TRBJ1-1; V: TRBV4-1; CDR3: ASSQWKGLNTEAF
J: TRBJ2-2; V: TRBV19; CDR3: ASSIDRLNTGELF
J: TRBJ2-3; V: TRBV13; CDR3: ASSPRPTDTQY
J: TRBJ1-1; V: TRBV7-9; CDR3: ASSLTGSGTEAF
J: TRBJ1-1; V: TRBV18; CDR3: ASSPRTGMNTEAF
J: TRBJ2-2; V: TRBV7-8; CDR3: ASSPGVGTSGRITGELF
J: TRBJ2-7; V: TRBV19; CDR3: ASSKGASGTYEQY
J: TRBJ2-4; V: TRBV3-1; CDR3: ASSQESGDLD
J: TRBJ1-1; V: TRBV5-1; CDR3: ASSPFGGRNTEAF
J: TRBJ2-2; V: TRBV19; CDR3: ASSIIGSGELF
J: TRBJ1-5; V: TRBV9; CDR3: ALDGPPQPQH
J: TRBJ2-3; V: TRBV7-3; CDR3: ASSPLGGLDTQY
J: TRBJ1-6; V: TRBV19; CDR3: ASTPMGARNSPLH
J: TRBJ2-3; V: TRBV7-6; CDR3: ASSLSSSTQY
J: TRBJ2-1; V: TRBV7-8; CDR3: ASSFSRANEQF
J: TRBJ2-3; V: TRBV2; CDR3: ASSEAGDTQY
J: TRBJ2-7; V: TRBV3-1; CDR3: ASSQALQGFRF
J: TRBJ2-7; V: TRBV28; CDR3: ASSYGGARSYEQY
J: TRBJ2-1; V: TRBV7-3; CDR3: ASRAETGREF
J: TRBJ1-1; V: TRBV7-9; CDR3: ASSFQGKNTEAF
J: TRBJ2-7; V: TRBV28; CDR3: ASSRLAGTYEQY
J: TRBJ2-1; V: TRBV6-5; CDR3: ASSSGGYGEQF
J: TRBJ1-5; V: TRBV28; CDR3: ATTLEDRGQPQH
J: TRBJ1-2; V: TRBV6-2/TRBV6-3; CDR3: ASSYSSGDIEGYT
J: TRBJ2-7; V: TRBV28; CDR3: ASRAAGTGGYEQY
J: TRBJ1-5; V: TRBV24-1; CDR3: ATSDGGQGGNQPQH
J: TRBJ2-7; V: TRBV29-1; CDR3: SVRQPRGSEQY
J: TRBJ1-5; V: TRBV19; CDR3: ASSMDRENPQH
J: TRBJ2-7; V: TRBV7-9; CDR3: ASRASGGAYEQY